The clone carrying this T cell receptor beta chain was seen a few times. The ends lost 4 bases at V and 3 bases at J; junction bases unmatched: 9. Germline V gene data show CDR1 as LGHNA and CDR2 as YNFKEQ. The CDR3 is made up of 16 amino acids. These data are taken from a study of technical replicates of blood from a handful of donors. Using immunoSEQ multiplex PCR, the repertoire was profiled, and TCRdb retains in-frame clones only, with some absent. The repertoire includes 85,000 or so clones, roughly 94% of them detected once, and 0.26% sits in the top ten. The sample taken for sequencing was T cells isolated from PBMCs. The TCR was taken from a human donor in good health. V gene TRBV4-2 combines with J gene TRBJ2-7, with 10 bases that match TRBD2. The CDR3 coding sequence is TGTGCCAGCAGCCGAGACCGGACTAGCGGTATCTACGAGCAGTACTTC. Its protein is CASSRDRTSGIYEQYF.